The rows below give T cell receptor beta chains drawn from one sample of a study of blood T cell repertoires in COVID-19. Only in-frame clones appear in the TCRdb table, and some are missing; sequencing was by immunoSEQ multiplex PCR. The table includes about 140,000 clones, 88% detected once. The sample was peripheral blood. The receptors were gathered from a human donor with COVID-19, enrolled during active disease. The donor label of this sample is uncertain. Each CDR3 is given with its conserved first and last residue. A D gene is named only where the DNA matches it firmly. The listing skips clone size in some rows; elsewhere it reads once, few, many or a size class.

>TRBJ2-1|-|TRBD1|TRBV9
CASSVALDRTYNEQFF
TGTGCCAGCAGCGTAGCTCTGGACAGGACCTACAATGAGCAGTTCTTC
>TRBJ1-2|-|-|TRBV3-1/TRBV3-2
CASSQGGYGYTF
TGTGCCAGCAGCCAGGGGGGCTATGGCTACACCTTC
>TRBJ1-5|-|-|TRBV28
CASSFSINQPQHF
TGTGCCAGCAGTTTCAGTATCAATCAGCCCCAGCATTTT
>TRBJ1-2|-|-|TRBV7-9
CASRGGRDYGYTF
TGTGCCAGCCGCGGGGGACGAGATTATGGCTACACCTTC
>TRBJ2-3|-|TRBD2|TRBV5-1
CASQLRGGTDTQYF
TGCGCCAGTCAACTACGGGGGGGCACAGATACGCAGTATTTT
>TRBJ1-1|-|TRBD1|TRBV6-5
CATGRGQGNTEAFF
TGTGCCACAGGCAGGGGACAGGGGAACACTGAAGCTTTCTTT
>TRBJ1-1|-|TRBD1|TRBV7-3
CASSSHRGRKITEAFF
TGTGCCAGCAGCTCTCACAGGGGGCGAAAGATCACTGAAGCTTTCTTT
>TRBJ1-1|once|-|TRBV11-1
CASSFSGSIEAFF
TGTGCCAGCAGCTTTAGCGGCTCGATAGAAGCTTTCTTT
>TRBJ2-2|-|TRBD1|TRBV6-5
CASSSKGALSLELFF
TGTGCCAGCAGTAGTAAGGGGGCCCTCTCTCTGGAGCTGTTTTTT
>TRBJ2-3|-|-|TRBV5-4
CASRSAGAPDTQYF
TGTGCCAGCAGATCCGCGGGGGCTCCAGATACGCAGTATTTT
>TRBJ2-1|few|-|TRBV11-3
CASSLEAGENEQFF
TGTGCCAGCAGCTTAGAGGCAGGGGAGAATGAGCAGTTCTTC
>TRBJ2-1|once|TRBD2|TRBV6-4
CASSVGSGRYNEQFF
TGTGCCAGCAGTGTAGGTAGCGGGCGATACAATGAGCAGTTCTTC
>TRBJ2-2|-|TRBD2|TRBV5-1
CASSATSGSSTGELFF
TGCGCCAGCAGCGCCACTAGCGGGAGTAGCACCGGGGAGCTGTTTTTT
>TRBJ1-3|once|-|TRBV29-1
CSVPFGNTIYF
TGCAGCGTTCCCTTTGGAAACACCATATATTTT
>TRBJ1-6|-|-|TRBV3-1/TRBV3-2
CASSQVVRASYNSPLHF
TGTGCCAGCAGCCAAGTGGTCAGGGCTTCCTATAATTCACCCCTCCACTTT
>TRBJ2-3|-|TRBD2|TRBV7-9
CASSKRGLGGTDTQYF
TGTGCCAGCAGCAAAAGGGGACTAGGGGGGACAGATACGCAGTATTTT
>TRBJ2-6|once|-|TRBV19
CASQTTSGANVLTF
TGTGCCAGCCAAACTACCTCTGGGGCCAACGTCCTGACTTTC
>TRBJ1-2|-|-|TRBV3-1/TRBV3-2
CASSQEGGLWGYTF
TGTGCCAGCAGCCAAGAAGGCGGTCTATGGGGCTACACCTTC
>TRBJ2-7|few|-|TRBV6-1
CASSEAEGISYEQYF
TGTGCCAGCAGTGAAGCGGAGGGTATCTCCTACGAGCAGTACTTC
>TRBJ2-1|-|-|TRBV6-5
CASSYGGGEDEQFF
TGTGCCAGCAGTTACGGGGGTGGGGAGGATGAGCAGTTCTTC
>TRBJ1-2|-|-|TRBV16
CASSQADPGRAEGYTF
TGTGCCAGCAGCCAAGCGGATCCAGGCAGGGCGGAGGGCTACACCTTC
>TRBJ1-2|-|TRBD1|TRBV5-1
CASSPQTGGFWGYTF
TGCGCCAGCAGCCCTCAAACAGGGGGCTTCTGGGGCTACACCTTC
>TRBJ1-2|once|TRBD1|TRBV6-1
CASSDTGVYGYTF
TGTGCCAGCAGTGACACAGGGGTTTATGGCTACACCTTC
>TRBJ1-4|-|-|TRBV6-5
CASSLQGAGEKLFF
TGTGCCAGCAGTCTACAGGGCGCGGGTGAAAAACTGTTTTTT
>TRBJ2-5|-|TRBD1|TRBV30
CAWGQGAETQYF
TGTGCCTGGGGACAGGGGGCTGAGACCCAGTACTTC
>TRBJ2-7|once|-|TRBV28
CASSLALFSPGVRVYEQYF
TGTGCCAGCAGTTTGGCTCTTTTTTCCCCGGGTGTACGAGTCTATGAGCAGTACTTC
>TRBJ2-2|-|-|TRBV7-3
CASSDFRDSTGELFF
TGTGCCAGCAGCGATTTCCGGGATTCCACCGGGGAGCTGTTTTTT
>TRBJ2-7|-|-|TRBV19
CASSILGGGGYEQYF
TGTGCCAGTAGTATTCTAGGTGGAGGTGGCTACGAGCAGTACTTC
>TRBJ1-1|-|TRBD1|TRBV19
CASSLGAGGNTEAFF
TGTGCCAGTAGTCTAGGGGCAGGGGGAAACACTGAAGCTTTCTTT
>TRBJ1-6|-|-|TRBV15
CATSSEGYNSPLHF
TGTGCCACCAGCTCGGAGGGCTATAATTCACCCCTCCACTTT
>TRBJ1-2|-|TRBD1|TRBV18
CASSIRDRAADYGYTF
TGTGCCAGCTCAATACGGGACAGGGCGGCAGATTATGGCTACACCTTC
>TRBJ1-6|-|TRBD1|TRBV19
CASSRQGDVGSPLHF
TGTGCCAGTAGTCGACAGGGGGACGTAGGGTCACCCCTCCACTTT
>TRBJ2-2|-|-|TRBV18
CASSPAVDGELFF
TGTGCCAGCTCACCAGCGGTAGACGGGGAGCTGTTTTTT
>TRBJ2-5|-|TRBD1|TRBV29-1
CSGTGSGGQETQYF
TGCAGCGGGACAGGGTCTGGCGGCCAAGAGACCCAGTACTTC
>TRBJ2-5|-|-|TRBV12-3/TRBV12-4
CASSLLETQYF
TGTGCCAGCAGCCTCTTGGAGACCCAGTACTTC
>TRBJ2-1|-|TRBD2|TRBV3-1/TRBV3-2
CASSQESTAGGPLFF
TGTGCCAGCAGCCAAGAATCTACGGCGGGAGGGCCATTGTTCTTC
>TRBJ2-6|-|TRBD1|TRBV19
CASISQGAGANVLTF
TGTGCCAGTATTTCACAGGGGGCTGGGGCCAACGTCCTGACTTTC
>TRBJ1-1|-|-|TRBV4-1
CASSQNRGNTEAFF
TGCGCCAGCAGCCAAAATCGGGGGAACACTGAAGCTTTCTTT
>TRBJ1-5|-|-|TRBV18
CASSDSTDNQPQHF
TGTGCCAGCTCAGACTCGACAGACAATCAGCCCCAGCATTTT
>TRBJ1-2|-|-|TRBV11-3
CASSLGGPDYGYTF
TGTGCCAGCAGCTTAGGGGGCCCGGACTATGGCTACACCTTC
>TRBJ2-7|-|TRBD1|TRBV7-9
CASSSGQGGSYEQYF
TGTGCCAGCAGCTCTGGACAGGGCGGGTCCTACGAGCAGTACTTC
>TRBJ1-4|-|TRBD1|TRBV6-5
CASSFGTALGEKLFF
TGTGCCAGCAGTTTCGGGACAGCCCTTGGCGAAAAACTGTTTTTT
>TRBJ2-7|-|TRBD1|TRBV25-1
CASSEYRGPREQYF
TGTGCCAGCAGTGAATACAGGGGGCCCCGCGAGCAGTACTTC
>TRBJ2-3|-|TRBD2|TRBV4-1
CASSQDIPPAGVTDTQYF
TGCGCCAGCAGCCAAGATATACCCCCCGCGGGAGTCACAGATACGCAGTATTTT
>TRBJ1-1|-|-|TRBV15
CATSTGHSATEAFF
TGTGCCACCAGCACGGGACACTCGGCCACTGAAGCTTTCTTT
>TRBJ2-7|few|-|TRBV12-3/TRBV12-4
CASSLSSAYEQYF
TGTGCCAGCAGTTTGTCCAGTGCCTACGAGCAGTACTTC
>TRBJ2-5|-|TRBD1|TRBV7-9
CASSLAIAQGAGETQYF
TGTGCCAGCAGCTTAGCGATCGCGCAGGGGGCAGGAGAGACCCAGTACTTC
>TRBJ2-3|-|-|TRBV10-3
CAISVQLIDTQYF
TGTGCCATCAGTGTACAGCTGATAGATACGCAGTATTTT
>TRBJ1-5|-|TRBD1|TRBV28
CASSQTGGYQPQHF
TGTGCCAGCAGTCAAACAGGGGGTTACCAGCCCCAGCATTTT
>TRBJ2-3|-|-|TRBV7-2
CASSLLRNTDTQYF
TGTGCCAGCAGCTTACTCAGGAATACAGATACGCAGTATTTT
>TRBJ1-4|few|TRBD1|TRBV9
CASGGTGETNEKLFF
TGTGCCAGCGGGGGGACAGGGGAGACTAATGAAAAACTGTTTTTT